What follows describes a single T cell receptor beta chain. Data came from immunoSEQ multiplex PCR; TCRdb stores just in-frame clones and leaves some out. The repertoire includes about 42,000 clones, 88% of them detected once, and under 1.5% sits in the top ten. The record originates from a study of T cell changes during pregnancy in multiple sclerosis. Trimming left V 0 bases short and J 2 bases short, with 15 bases between. The CDR3 contains 17 residues. Germline-derived CDR1 and CDR2 are LNHNV and YYDKDF (reference sequence). This specimen consisted of CD4+ T cells from peripheral blood mononuclear cells, obtained in the second trimester of pregnancy. The chain carries TRBV15 and TRBJ2-3; possible D gene TRBD2, 5 bases. The TCR sequence derives from a female donor with multiple sclerosis, enrolled in a pregnancy study. CDR3 in amino acids: CATSRDGGRASTDTQYF. For the CDR3, the DNA is TGTGCCACCAGCAGAGATGGCGGGCGGGCTTCCACAGATACGCAGTATTTT.